This T cell receptor (beta chain) originates from a study of blood T cells in healthy people across ages. This CDR3 is built from 15 residues. Trimming stripped 1 base from V and 5 bases from J, with 14 bases between. The germline gives CDR1 SGHVS, CDR2 FNYEAQ. A J-beta primer mix and a sample-barcoded 5' primer were used in a second PCR of roughly 6 to 11 cycles. TCRdb passed the 5' RACE reads through MiXCR, listing each CDR3 protein once. Of roughly 800,000 distinct CDR3 sequences in the sample, about 62% are singletons; the top ten hold 22%. The material sequenced was blood. The chain has TRBV7-6 and TRBJ1-2; unclear D gene. The sequence derives from a man under 40 in good health. The CDR3 spells CASSLDPAGYYGYTF. The CDR3 coding sequence is TGTGCCAGCAGCTTAGATCCGGCGGGCTATTATGGCTACACCTTC.